This T cell receptor (beta chain) was retrieved from a study of blood T cell repertoires in COVID-19. Source study methods: Nucleated cell number was recorded as an estimate derived from reference gene primer amplification. TCRdb's copy holds only in-frame clones and misses some; the assay was immunoSEQ multiplex PCR. V, J and clone size derive from that table, while D and trimming were established from the DNA sequence. The sample holds around 180,000 clones, about 80% seen once. Per germline, CDR1 SGHRS and CDR2 YFSETQ. Between the trimmed V and J ends, which lost 1 base and 4 bases, there was a span of 11 bases. The CDR3 totals 14 residues.

The sequence derives from a man between 70 and 80 years old with active or convalescent COVID-19. J is TRBJ1-2 and V is TRBV5-1; weak D call: TRBD1 (6 bases). The sample taken for sequencing was peripheral blood. In DNA, the CDR3 is TGCGCCAGCAGCTTGAACAGGGAGCCCTATGGCTACACCTTC. Translated: CASSLNREPYGYTF.